The rows below give T cell receptor beta chains drawn from one sample of a study of cytomegalovirus exposure and HLA in healthy donors. Produced via immunoSEQ multiplex PCR; TCRdb's table is partial and in-frame only. Its table records about 120,000 clones. Sequenced input: PBMCs. The receptors stem from a woman in her thirties or forties in good health and CMV-seropositive. Each CDR3 is given with its conserved first and last residue. The order of the fields is CDR3 protein, CDR3 DNA, J gene, V gene, D gene. The D gene is left open where the match is weak.

CDR3: CASSSSGQPQHF; DNA: TGTGCCAGCAGCTCTAGTGGTCAGCCCCAGCATTTT; J: TRBJ1-5; V: TRBV7-3; D: -
CDR3: CASSPRPSAGELFF; DNA: TGTGCCAGCAGCCCCCGTCCGAGTGCCGGGGAGCTGTTTTTT; J: TRBJ2-2; V: TRBV9; D: -
CDR3: CASSADWMAFF; DNA: TGTGCCAGCAGTGCGGACTGGATGGCTTTCTTT; J: TRBJ1-1; V: TRBV25-1; D: -
CDR3: CASSFWSSGSGETQYF; DNA: TGCGCCAGCAGCTTTTGGTCTAGCGGGAGTGGGGAGACCCAGTACTTC; J: TRBJ2-5; V: TRBV5-1; D: TRBD2
CDR3: CASSLGLAGAQQYF; DNA: TGTGCCAGCAGCTTGGGACTAGCGGGAGCTCAGCAGTACTTC; J: TRBJ2-5; V: TRBV11-1; D: TRBD2
CDR3: CASSYYSGGKETQYF; DNA: TGTGCCAGCAGTTACTACTCGGGTGGTAAAGAGACCCAGTACTTC; J: TRBJ2-5; V: TRBV28; D: -
CDR3: CASSLDRVSYGYTF; DNA: TGTGCCAGCAGCTTGGACAGGGTATCCTATGGCTACACCTTC; J: TRBJ1-2; V: TRBV11-2; D: TRBD1
CDR3: CASSLALGTYSYEQYF; DNA: TGTGCCAGCAGCTTAGCCCTCGGGACTTATTCCTACGAGCAGTACTTC; J: TRBJ2-7; V: TRBV7-9; D: -
CDR3: CASSPGVLYNEQFF; DNA: TGTGCCAGCAGCCCGGGAGTTCTGTACAATGAGCAGTTCTTC; J: TRBJ2-1; V: TRBV11-3; D: -
CDR3: CASSSGLAGVKTQYF; DNA: TGTGCCAGCAGCTCAGGACTAGCGGGTGTCAAGACCCAGTACTTC; J: TRBJ2-5; V: TRBV7-7; D: TRBD2
CDR3: CASSRRDADYGYTF; DNA: TGTGCCAGTAGCCGGCGGGACGCCGACTATGGCTACACCTTC; J: TRBJ1-2; V: TRBV19; D: -
CDR3: CASSLGGTGGVETQYF; DNA: TGTGCCAGCAGCTTAGGCGGGACAGGGGGAGTTGAGACCCAGTACTTC; J: TRBJ2-5; V: TRBV11-2; D: TRBD1
CDR3: CASSLGAGWEQFF; DNA: TGCGCCAGCAGCTTGGGTGCGGGTTGGGAGCAGTTCTTC; J: TRBJ2-1; V: TRBV5-1; D: -
CDR3: CSVEGTGEFPEAFF; DNA: TGCAGCGTTGAAGGGACAGGGGAATTTCCTGAAGCTTTCTTT; J: TRBJ1-1; V: TRBV29-1; D: TRBD1
CDR3: CASSLPGTNEKLFF; DNA: TGTGCCAGCAGTTTGCCCGGGACTAATGAAAAACTGTTTTTT; J: TRBJ1-4; V: TRBV27; D: -
CDR3: CASSYLLGTAVHNEQFF; DNA: TGTGCCAGCAGCTACCTACTTGGGACAGCGGTCCACAATGAGCAGTTCTTC; J: TRBJ2-1; V: TRBV11-2; D: TRBD1
CDR3: CSVVRGGNYGYTF; DNA: TGCAGCGTTGTTAGGGGAGGCAACTATGGCTACACCTTC; J: TRBJ1-2; V: TRBV29-1; D: -
CDR3: CASSLFSVFEPRNSPLHF; DNA: TGTGCCAGCAGCTTATTTAGCGTCTTCGAGCCCCGGAATTCACCCCTCCACTTT; J: TRBJ1-6; V: TRBV7-2; D: -
CDR3: CASSPSGDHSYNEQFF; DNA: TGCGCCAGCAGCCCTAGCGGGGACCACTCCTACAATGAGCAGTTCTTC; J: TRBJ2-1; V: TRBV5-1; D: TRBD2
CDR3: CASSHAGRELFF; DNA: TGTGCCAGCAGCCATGCGGGGCGGGAGCTGTTTTTT; J: TRBJ2-2; V: TRBV7-3; D: -
CDR3: CASSVALGSGEQYF; DNA: TGTGCCAGCAGCGTAGCTTTGGGGAGCGGGGAGCAGTACTTC; J: TRBJ2-7; V: TRBV9; D: -
CDR3: CASSALPGDTTGELFF; DNA: TGTGCCAGCAGCGCGCTGCCAGGGGATACCACCGGGGAGCTGTTTTTT; J: TRBJ2-2; V: TRBV7-7; D: -
CDR3: CASSGRSLPEGTQYF; DNA: TGTGCCAGCAGTGGAAGGTCTTTACCCGAGGGGACCCAGTACTTC; J: TRBJ2-5; V: TRBV6-1; D: -
CDR3: CASSSEGYEQYF; DNA: TGTGCCAGCAGCAGCGAGGGTTACGAGCAGTACTTC; J: TRBJ2-7; V: TRBV2; D: -
CDR3: CSVETSGQVLEQYF; DNA: TGCAGCGTTGAAACTAGCGGCCAGGTTTTGGAGCAGTACTTC; J: TRBJ2-7; V: TRBV29-1; D: TRBD2
CDR3: CASSLGTSGRGEQYF; DNA: TGTGCCAGCAGCTTAGGGACTAGCGGGAGGGGCGAGCAGTACTTC; J: TRBJ2-7; V: TRBV11-3; D: TRBD2
CDR3: CASSVDLAAGRSYGYTF; DNA: TGTGCCAGCAGCGTAGATTTGGCAGCGGGGCGGAGCTATGGCTACACCTTC; J: TRBJ1-2; V: TRBV9; D: -
CDR3: CASRSGLAGAGELFF; DNA: TGTGCCAGCAGAAGCGGACTAGCGGGAGCCGGGGAGCTGTTTTTT; J: TRBJ2-2; V: TRBV7-8; D: TRBD2
CDR3: CASSFLPLTSGVSTDTQYF; DNA: TGTGCCAGCAGTTTCCTTCCCCTCACTAGCGGGGTTAGCACAGATACGCAGTATTTT; J: TRBJ2-3; V: TRBV27; D: TRBD2
CDR3: CASSPRGVLSDYGYTF; DNA: TGTGCCAGCAGTCCACGGGGGGTTCTGAGCGACTATGGCTACACCTTC; J: TRBJ1-2; V: TRBV28; D: -
CDR3: CASSTTGGYGYTF; DNA: TGTGCCAGTAGCACCACAGGGGGTTATGGCTACACCTTC; J: TRBJ1-2; V: TRBV19; D: TRBD1
CDR3: CASSPDRGSYEQYF; DNA: TGTGCCAGCAGTCCGGACAGGGGATCCTACGAGCAGTACTTC; J: TRBJ2-7; V: TRBV7-9; D: TRBD1
CDR3: CASNWGFRAGVNTGELFF; DNA: TGTGCCAGCAATTGGGGCTTTAGAGCGGGGGTAAACACCGGGGAGCTGTTTTTT; J: TRBJ2-2; V: TRBV2; D: TRBD2
CDR3: CASSPPDRSSYEQYF; DNA: TGTGCCAGCAGCCCTCCGGACAGGAGCTCCTACGAGCAGTACTTC; J: TRBJ2-7; V: TRBV7-9; D: TRBD1
CDR3: CASSRGGPSGNTIYF; DNA: TGTGCCAGCAGTAGGGGGGGGCCGTCTGGAAACACCATATATTTT; J: TRBJ1-3; V: TRBV6-5; D: -
CDR3: CASKEGGSNQPQHF; DNA: TGTGCCAGTAAAGAGGGGGGGAGCAATCAGCCCCAGCATTTT; J: TRBJ1-5; V: TRBV19; D: -
CDR3: CASSSDGTRGYTF; DNA: TGTGCCAGCAGCTCCGACGGGACACGTGGCTACACCTTC; J: TRBJ1-2; V: TRBV5-4; D: -
CDR3: CASSPEPSGSPYEQYF; DNA: TGTGCCAGCAGCCCAGAGCCTAGCGGGAGTCCCTACGAGCAGTACTTC; J: TRBJ2-7; V: TRBV5-4; D: TRBD2
CDR3: CASSSGTGVDGYTF; DNA: TGTGCCAGCAGCTCTGGGACAGGGGTGGATGGCTACACCTTC; J: TRBJ1-2; V: TRBV7-9; D: TRBD1
CDR3: CASSPGQGLTYEQYF; DNA: TGTGCCAGCTCACCAGGGCAGGGACTCACCTACGAGCAGTACTTC; J: TRBJ2-7; V: TRBV18; D: -
CDR3: CARSLGRRSSYNEQFF; DNA: TGTGCCAGAAGCCTCGGTAGGAGGAGCTCCTACAATGAGCAGTTCTTC; J: TRBJ2-1; V: TRBV5-3; D: -
CDR3: CASQPDRASYEQYF; DNA: TGTGCCAGCCAACCGGACAGGGCCTCCTACGAGCAGTACTTC; J: TRBJ2-7; V: TRBV27; D: TRBD1
CDR3: CASSVVAGTGETQYF; DNA: TGTGCCAGCAGCGTAGTAGCGGGGACAGGGGAGACCCAGTACTTC; J: TRBJ2-5; V: TRBV9; D: -
CDR3: CASSQVLAGFPYEQFF; DNA: TGCGCCAGCAGCCAAGTACTAGCGGGATTTCCCTATGAGCAGTTCTTC; J: TRBJ2-1; V: TRBV4-1; D: TRBD2
CDR3: CASSDPGLASHEQYF; DNA: TGCGCCAGCAGTGACCCGGGGCTAGCGTCCCACGAGCAGTACTTC; J: TRBJ2-7; V: TRBV10-1; D: -
CDR3: CATRQWSNTGELFF; DNA: TGCGCCACCAGACAGTGGTCTAACACCGGGGAGCTGTTTTTT; J: TRBJ2-2; V: TRBV5-1; D: -
CDR3: CASRRGASTDTQYF; DNA: TGTGCCAGTAGGCGGGGGGCAAGCACAGATACGCAGTATTTT; J: TRBJ2-3; V: TRBV19; D: TRBD2
CDR3: CASRRWTGAEQYF; DNA: TGTGCCAGCAGGCGGTGGACAGGGGCCGAGCAGTACTTC; J: TRBJ2-7; V: TRBV21-1; D: -
CDR3: CASSQDRNSALDTQYF; DNA: TGCGCCAGCAGCCAAGATCGAAACTCCGCGTTGGATACGCAGTATTTT; J: TRBJ2-3; V: TRBV4-1; D: -
CDR3: CASTDPMGPRGEYGYTF; DNA: TGTGCCAGTACAGATCCCATGGGACCCAGGGGAGAATATGGCTACACCTTC; J: TRBJ1-2; V: TRBV19; D: -